Following are 13 T cell receptor beta chains from one sample sequenced in a study of T cell repertoires in cytomegalovirus infection. From the reads, TCRdb called clonotypes with MiXCR, one entry per CDR3 protein. The data contain about 400,000 distinct CDR3 sequences, 15% to 20% of them singletons. Specimen: PBMCs. The source of these receptors is a human donor in good health (CMV status not recorded). Some clones in this sample may be carry-over from other donors' samples.

The V call is TRBV28, the J call TRBJ1-3, with a weak D call TRBD1 (5 bases). The germline gives CDR1 MDHEN, CDR2 SYDVKM. V was trimmed by 6 bases and J by 0 bases, leaving 15 bases between them. There are 16 residues in the CDR3. This CDR3 is CASRPPWGSSGNTIYF. Written as DNA, the CDR3 is TGTGCCAGCAGGCCGCCTTGGGGGAGCTCTGGAAACACCATATATTTT.

The chain couples TRBV6-2 or TRBV6-3 to TRBJ2-1; perhaps TRBD1 as D (6 bases). V lost 3 bases and J 6 bases, leaving 15 bases between the germline ends. The CDR3 contains 15 residues. Germline CDR1 and CDR2: MNHEY and SVGEGT. The DNA for the CDR3 is TGTGCCAGCAGTTATAACAGGGTATTGGGCAATGAGCAGTTCTTC. Protein product: CASSYNRVLGNEQFF.

This chain joins TRBV7-6 and TRBJ2-4; TRBD1 matches 7 bases. In germline, CDR1 is SGHVS, CDR2 FNYEAQ. J gave up 1 base and V 3 bases, and 6 bases lay outside the gene matches. The CDR3 is made up of 16 amino acids. CDR3 sequence reads: CASSFPTGSAKNIQYF. The CDR3 DNA is TGTGCCAGCAGCTTCCCGACAGGGTCGGCCAAAAACATTCAGTACTTC.

This clonotype was picked up a small number of times. The chain joins TRBV20-1 to TRBJ2-1; tentatively, D is TRBD2 (5 bases). Germline lookup yields CDR1 DFQATT and CDR2 SNEGSKA (reference sequence). CDR3 size: 15 residues. The V end was cut by 3 bases, the J end by 5 bases, with 17 bases between. The CDR3 is CSARLRVGLDNEQFF. CDR3 sequence (DNA): TGCAGTGCTAGGCTGCGGGTGGGTCTCGACAATGAGCAGTTCTTC.

This clonotype was seen at least ten times. The rearrangement uses TRBV7-2 and TRBJ2-7; 7 positions match TRBD1. The CDR3 is 14 residues long. Germline V CDR1 and CDR2: SGHTA, FQGNSA. The ends lost 5 bases at V and 7 bases at J; junction bases unmatched: 11. The CDR3 here is CASSPQQGIGEQYF. The CDR3 bases are TGTGCCAGCAGCCCCCAACAGGGGATTGGGGAGCAGTACTTC.

This clonotype was recorded a few times. DNA of the CDR3: TGTGCCAGCAGTTGGCCAGACGCGAGTGAAAAACTGTTTTTT. It translates to CASSWPDASEKLFF. The chain joins TRBV28 to TRBJ1-4; D gene ambiguous. The germline V gene encodes CDR1 MDHEN and CDR2 SYDVKM. The CDR3 loop spans 14 amino acids. V shed 4 bases and J shed 7 bases, with 13 bases lying between them.

This clonotype was picked up many times. The chain combines TRBV11-2 with TRBJ1-6, with TRBD1 as a possible D gene (6 bases). CDR1 and CDR2 (germline): SGHAT, FQNNGV. Trimming took 4 bases from V and 10 from J, leaving 14 bases between them. The CDR3 length is 14 residues. The CDR3 sequence: CASSWGQLGSPLHF. CDR3 nucleotide sequence: TGTGCCAGCAGCTGGGGACAATTGGGCTCACCCCTCCACTTT.

This sequence joins TRBV6-5 and TRBJ2-1; D not resolved. The germline CDR1 and CDR2 sequences are MNHEY and SVGAGI. Trimming pared 1 base from V and 7 bases from J, leaving 17 bases between. This CDR3 has 16 residues. The CDR3 sequence is CASSYLVPGPRNEQFF. In DNA form, the CDR3 reads TGTGCCAGCAGTTACTTGGTCCCAGGTCCACGAAATGAGCAGTTCTTC.

This clonotype has ten or more counts. This sequence joins TRBV7-8 and TRBJ2-5, with 7 bases that match TRBD2. Losses at the gene ends were 0 bases for V and 5 bases for J; bases not matched to a gene: 3. The V gene's germline CDR1 is SGHVS and CDR2 FQNEAQ. The CDR3 spans 14 residues. The CDR3 DNA follows: TGTGCCAGCAGCTTAGCGACTAGCCGGGAGACCCAGTACTTC. Residues: CASSLATSRETQYF. The complete variable domain, with remaining parts taken from reference TRBV7-8 and TRBJ2-5, reads GAGVSQSPRYKVAKRGQDVALRCDPISGHVSLFWYQQALGQGPEFLTYFQNEAQLDKSGLPSDRFFAERPEGSVSTLKIQRTQQEDSAVYLCASSLATSRETQYFGPGTRLLVL.

This clonotype was seen at least ten times. This CDR3 is CASSSRHGYTF. The CDR3 DNA follows: TGTGCCAGCAGTTCTCGGCATGGCTACACCTTC. The chain couples TRBV12-3 or TRBV12-4 to TRBJ1-2; D unresolved. Trimming stripped 4 bases from V and 6 bases from J, with 6 bases between. The CDR3 loop spans 11 amino acids.

V gene TRBV7-9 combines with J gene TRBJ2-7; D tentatively fits TRBD1 or TRBD2 (6 bases each). Trimming shortened V by 5 bases and J by 3 bases, and 17 bases separated the two germline ends. CDR1 and CDR2 from the germline V gene are SEHNR and FQNEAQ (reference sequence). The CDR3 has 15 amino acids. CDR3 nucleotide sequence: TGTGCCAGCAGCACCTACCCTCGGGGGCACTACGAGCAGTACTTC. It codes for CASSTYPRGHYEQYF.

This rearrangement joins TRBV10-3 to TRBJ2-7; 8 nucleotides line up with TRBD2. The CDR3 is 12 residues long. With V trimmed by 10 bases and J by 4 bases, 6 bases remained unmatched. Germline assignment: CDR1 ENHRY and CDR2 SYGVKD. DNA for the CDR3: TGTGCCACGGGCGGGGGGCTTTACGAGCAGTACTTC. This gives the protein CATGGGLYEQYF.

V gene TRBV20-1 combines with J gene TRBJ1-6; D ambiguous. Germline V lookup: CDR1 DFQATT, CDR2 SNEGSKA (reference sequence). The CDR3 is made up of 12 amino acids. Trimming removed 2 bases from V and 11 bases from J, with 10 bases in between. The CDR3 loop reads CSARRGMPPLHF. CDR3 nucleotide sequence: TGCAGTGCTAGACGAGGGATGCCACCCCTCCACTTT.